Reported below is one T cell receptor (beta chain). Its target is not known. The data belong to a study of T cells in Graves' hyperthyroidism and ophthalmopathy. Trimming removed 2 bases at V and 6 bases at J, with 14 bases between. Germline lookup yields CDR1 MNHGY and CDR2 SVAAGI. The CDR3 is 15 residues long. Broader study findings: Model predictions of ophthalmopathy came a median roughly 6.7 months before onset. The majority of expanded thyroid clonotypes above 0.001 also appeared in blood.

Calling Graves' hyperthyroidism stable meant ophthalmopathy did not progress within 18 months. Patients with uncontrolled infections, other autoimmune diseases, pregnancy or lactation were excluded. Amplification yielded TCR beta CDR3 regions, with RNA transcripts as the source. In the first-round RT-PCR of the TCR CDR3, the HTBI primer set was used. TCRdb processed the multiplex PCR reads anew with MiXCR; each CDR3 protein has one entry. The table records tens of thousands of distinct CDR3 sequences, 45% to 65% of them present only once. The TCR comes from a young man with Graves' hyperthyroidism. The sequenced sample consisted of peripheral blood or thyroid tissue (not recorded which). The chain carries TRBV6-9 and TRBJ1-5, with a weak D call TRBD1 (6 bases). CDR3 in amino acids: CASSYQQGGVQPQHF. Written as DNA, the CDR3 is TGTGCCAGCAGTTATCAACAGGGAGGGGTTCAGCCCCAGCATTTT.